The sequence of this T cell receptor beta chain was determined in a study of cytomegalovirus exposure and HLA in healthy donors. This clone has only a few counts. Primers: 60 Vbeta forward and 13 Jbeta reverse. The protocol was immunoSEQ multiplex PCR, while the TCRdb copy is restricted to in-frame clones and leaves out a portion. The sample lists some 180,000 clones, about 82% seen once, with approximately 2% in the top ten. Trimming took 4 bases from V and 4 from J; bases not matched to a gene: 7. The CDR3 runs to 16 residues. In germline, CDR1 is SGHRS, CDR2 YFSETQ. This receptor was obtained from a woman aged 25 to 39 in good health and CMV-seronegative. The chain carries TRBV5-1 and TRBJ2-2; 10 bases match TRBD2. Sequenced material: PBMCs. The CDR3 is CASSASGGGLTGELFF. CDR3 sequence (DNA): TGCGCCAGCAGCGCCAGCGGGGGGGGCCTCACCGGGGAGCTGTTTTTT.